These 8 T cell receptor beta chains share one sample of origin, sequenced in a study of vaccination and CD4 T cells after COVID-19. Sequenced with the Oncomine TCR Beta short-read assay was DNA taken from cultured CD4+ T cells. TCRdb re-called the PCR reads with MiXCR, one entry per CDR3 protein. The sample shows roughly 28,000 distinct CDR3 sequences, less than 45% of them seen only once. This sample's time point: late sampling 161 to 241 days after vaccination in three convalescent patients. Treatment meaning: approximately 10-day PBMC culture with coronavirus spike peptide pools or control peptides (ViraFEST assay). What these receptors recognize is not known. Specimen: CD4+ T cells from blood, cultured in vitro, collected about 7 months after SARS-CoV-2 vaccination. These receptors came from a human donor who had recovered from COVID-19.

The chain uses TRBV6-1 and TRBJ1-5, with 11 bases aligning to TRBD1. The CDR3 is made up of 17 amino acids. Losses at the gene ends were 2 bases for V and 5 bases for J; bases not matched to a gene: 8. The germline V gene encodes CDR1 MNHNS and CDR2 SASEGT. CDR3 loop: CASSENLGQGAYQPQHF. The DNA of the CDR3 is TGTGCCAGCAGTGAAAACCTAGGACAGGGGGCATATCAGCCCCAGCATTTT.

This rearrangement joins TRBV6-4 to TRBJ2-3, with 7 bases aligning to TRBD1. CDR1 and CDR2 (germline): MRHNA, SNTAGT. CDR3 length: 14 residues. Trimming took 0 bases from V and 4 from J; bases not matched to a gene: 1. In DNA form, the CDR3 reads TGTGCCAGCAGTGACTCAGGGGGCGCAGATACGCAGTATTTT. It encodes CASSDSGGADTQYF.

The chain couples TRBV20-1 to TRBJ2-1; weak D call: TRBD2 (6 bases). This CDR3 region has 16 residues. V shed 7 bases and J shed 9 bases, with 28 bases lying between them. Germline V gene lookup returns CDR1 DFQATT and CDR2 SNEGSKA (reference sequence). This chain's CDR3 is CSGNIAASRGNGEQFF. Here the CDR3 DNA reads TGCAGTGGGAATATAGCCGCGAGTCGGGGGAATGGTGAGCAGTTCTTC.

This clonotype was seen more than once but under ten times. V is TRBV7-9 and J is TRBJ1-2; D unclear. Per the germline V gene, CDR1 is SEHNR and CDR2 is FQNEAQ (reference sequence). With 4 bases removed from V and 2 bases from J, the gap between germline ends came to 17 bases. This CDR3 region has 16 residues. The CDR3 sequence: CASSSSGGSRNYGYTF. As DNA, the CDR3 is TGTGCCAGCAGCTCTTCTGGTGGTTCGCGAAACTATGGCTACACCTTC.

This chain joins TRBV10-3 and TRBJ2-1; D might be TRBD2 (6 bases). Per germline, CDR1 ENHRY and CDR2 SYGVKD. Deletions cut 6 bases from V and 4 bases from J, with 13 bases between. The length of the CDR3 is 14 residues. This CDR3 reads CAISRDSEYNEQFF. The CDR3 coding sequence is TGTGCCATCAGCCGGGACTCAGAATACAATGAGCAGTTCTTC.

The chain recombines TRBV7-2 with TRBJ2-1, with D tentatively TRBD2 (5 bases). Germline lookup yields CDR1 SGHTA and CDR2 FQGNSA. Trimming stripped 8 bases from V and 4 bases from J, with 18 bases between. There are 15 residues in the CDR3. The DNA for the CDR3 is TGTGCCAGCTCCCCGGACTTCCGCATGTACAATGAGCAGTTCTTC. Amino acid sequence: CASSPDFRMYNEQFF.

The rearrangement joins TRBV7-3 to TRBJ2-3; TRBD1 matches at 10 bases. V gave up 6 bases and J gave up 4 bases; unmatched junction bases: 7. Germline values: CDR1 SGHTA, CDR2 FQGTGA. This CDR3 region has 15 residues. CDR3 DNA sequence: TGTGCCAGCAGTCCAGACAGGGGGCCCCCAGATACGCAGTATTTT. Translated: CASSPDRGPPDTQYF.

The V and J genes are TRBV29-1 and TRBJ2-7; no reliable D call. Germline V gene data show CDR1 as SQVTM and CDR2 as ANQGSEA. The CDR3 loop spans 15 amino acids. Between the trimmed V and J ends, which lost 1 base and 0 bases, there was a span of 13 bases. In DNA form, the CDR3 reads TGCAGCGTTGAAGGGTGGGCTCGAACCTCCTACGAGCAGTACTTC. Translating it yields CSVEGWARTSYEQYF.